Listed here are 20 T cell receptor beta chains from one sample, sequenced in a study of glioma-infiltrating T cells after dendritic cell vaccination. The table came from immunoSEQ multiplex PCR; TCRdb's copy has only in-frame clones and leaves some out. Of tens of thousands of clones in the sample, 85% are singletons; the top ten hold over 2.5%. Sequencing was performed on blood, taken before dendritic cell vaccination. These receptors originate from a human donor with glioblastoma.

The rearrangement joins TRBV27 to TRBJ2-7, with D perhaps matching TRBD2 (7 bases). CDR1 is MNHEY and CDR2 is SMNVEV in the germline V gene (reference sequence). Trimming pared 2 bases from V and 9 bases from J, leaving 11 bases between. The CDR3 loop spans 12 amino acids. CDR3 in amino acids: CASSLRGGVQYF. CDR3 DNA: TGTGCCAGCAGTTTAAGGGGGGGAGTGCAGTACTTC.

The chain joins TRBV2 to TRBJ2-5; TRBD2 is a possible D gene (6 bases). Germline V CDR1 and CDR2: SNHLY, FYNNEI. V shed 11 bases and J shed 1 base, with 17 bases lying between them. This CDR3 is 14 amino acids long. The CDR3 loop is CASYRGTLQETQYF. In nucleotides, the CDR3 is TGTGCCTCGTACCGGGGGACGCTCCAAGAGACCCAGTACTTC.

CDR3 coding DNA: TGTGCCAGCAGCAAAGGGGGGGGGACAGGGTACATTTTCTATGGCTACACCTTC. Its translation: CASSKGGGTGYIFYGYTF. The chain is built from TRBV21-1 and TRBJ1-2; the table's D gene call, TRBD1, was not cross checked with the DNA. TRBV21-1 is noted as a pseudogene. The CDR3 extends over 18 amino acids.

This clone was detected once. The chain has TRBV5-4 and TRBJ1-2; possibly TRBD1 for D (6 bases). The CDR3 spans 16 residues. V lost 0 bases, J lost 2 bases, and 14 bases lay in between. Germline V lookup: CDR1 SGHNT, CDR2 YYREEE (reference sequence). The CDR3 spells CASSLGGNRVNYGYTF. The CDR3 DNA sequence: TGTGCCAGCAGCTTGGGGGGTAACAGGGTGAACTATGGCTACACCTTC.

The CDR3 is CASSRGGANIYEQYF. CDR3 DNA: TGTGCCAGCAGCCGTGGGGGGGCAAACATCTACGAGCAGTACTTC. The chain carries TRBV7-2 and TRBJ2-7; TRBD2 might be the D (7 bases). Germline V gene lookup returns CDR1 SGHTA and CDR2 FQGNSA. Trimming left V 5 bases short and J 3 bases short, with 17 bases between. The CDR3 runs to 15 residues.

The chain employs TRBV7-6 and TRBJ2-7; 8 bases are a match to TRBD1. The V segment lost 5 bases and the J segment 2 bases; nucleotides outside the gene matches: 11. This CDR3 is 16 amino acids long. Germline V gene data show CDR1 as SGHVS and CDR2 as FNYEAQ. CDR3 nucleotides: TGTGCCAGCAGCCGGAGCCCCGACAGGGGTGCCTACGAGCAGTACTTC. It translates to CASSRSPDRGAYEQYF.

J is TRBJ1-1 and V is TRBV9; TRBD1 matches 9 bases. V was pared by 7 bases and J by 3 bases, with 1 base of the junction left unmatched. This CDR3 spans 12 amino acids. Germline assignment: CDR1 SGDLS and CDR2 YYNGEE. The CDR3 DNA reads TGTGCCAGCGGACAGGGGTACACTGAAGCTTTCTTT. Protein sequence: CASGQGYTEAFF.

CDR3 nucleotide sequence: TGTGCCAGCAGTGAACGAGACAGGCAAGCTTTCTTT. This gives the protein CASSERDRQAFF. The genes are TRBV2 and TRBJ1-1; possible D gene TRBD1, 6 bases. Trimming cost V 2 bases and J 9 bases, with 10 bases left between them. The germline V gene encodes CDR1 SNHLY and CDR2 FYNNEI. The length of the CDR3 is 12 residues.

This clone occurred once. V and J are TRBV6-5 and TRBJ2-7; maybe TRBD2 (6 bases). The CDR3 consists of 13 residues. V lost 2 bases to trimming and J lost 1 base, with 6 bases between them. From germline, CDR1 is MNHEY and CDR2 SVGAGI. CDR3 sequence (DNA): TGTGCCAGCAGTTACGCGGGGTCCTACGAGCAGTACTTC. This codes for CASSYAGSYEQYF.

This clone was seen just once. The J gene is TRBJ1-2, the V gene TRBV29-1, with D perhaps matching TRBD1 (6 bases). Germline V gene data show CDR1 as SQVTM and CDR2 as ANQGSEA. The CDR3 has 14 residues. V was cut by 3 bases and J by 0 bases, with 11 bases left in between. CDR3 residues: CSVEKGGSNYGYTF. In DNA form, the CDR3 reads TGCAGCGTTGAGAAAGGGGGTTCTAACTATGGCTACACCTTC.

The chain uses TRBV12-5 and TRBJ2-5; the D is unclear. With 5 bases removed from V and 1 base from J, the gap between germline ends came to 8 bases. The CDR3 sequence is 13 residues long. Germline CDR1 and CDR2: LGHNT and FRNRAP. CDR3 in amino acids: CASGPSGQETQYF. The CDR3, as DNA: TGTGCTAGTGGTCCGTCGGGCCAAGAGACCCAGTACTTC.

J is TRBJ2-1 and V is TRBV5-1; D ambiguous. The germline V gene has CDR1 SGHRS and CDR2 YFSETQ. The CDR3 has 15 residues. The V and J ends lost 7 bases and 0 bases respectively, with 14 bases between them. CDR3 DNA sequence: TGCGCCAGCGGCCCGGCGGCCAGCTCCTACAATGAGCAGTTCTTC. Translated: CASGPAASSYNEQFF.

V and J are TRBV7-9 and TRBJ2-5; 8 bases are a match to TRBD1. The CDR3 contains 13 residues. CDR1 and CDR2 from the germline V gene are SEHNR and FQNEAQ (reference sequence). The V segment lost 4 bases and the J segment 5 bases; nucleotides outside the gene matches: 3. DNA of the CDR3: TGTGCCAGCAGCTGGACAGGGCGGGAGACCCAGTACTTC. Its protein product is CASSWTGRETQYF.

The gene calls are TRBV4-3 and TRBJ1-1; D is perhaps TRBD1 (6 bases). The CDR3 spans 16 residues. From germline, CDR1 is LGHNA and CDR2 YSLEER. V was shortened by 4 bases and J by 0 bases, with 15 bases between the two germline ends. The CDR3 here is CASSPTQGSLNTEAFF. CDR3 in DNA: TGCGCCAGCAGCCCTACTCAGGGGAGCCTGAACACTGAAGCTTTCTTT.

The CDR3 loop reads CASSWYLSGGTQETQYF. The DNA for the CDR3 is TGTGCCAGCAGCTGGTACCTTAGCGGGGGGACCCAAGAGACCCAGTACTTC. The chain employs TRBV7-9 and TRBJ2-5, with 10 bases fitting TRBD2. Trimming took 4 bases from V and 1 from J; bases not matched to a gene: 9. The CDR3 length is 17 residues. Germline CDR1 and CDR2: SEHNR and FQNEAQ (reference sequence).

J is TRBJ1-1 and V is TRBV11-2; D may be TRBD1 (6 bases). Trimming took 6 bases from V and 5 from J, leaving 19 bases between them. The CDR3 length is 15 residues. CDR1 and CDR2 (germline): SGHAT, FQNNGV. The CDR3 region has the DNA TGTGCCAGCAGTCAAGCCCACAGGGTGGGAACTGAAGCTTTCTTT. Translating gives CASSQAHRVGTEAFF.

This rearrangement joins TRBV19 to TRBJ1-6; 8 bases line up with TRBD1. Germline V gives CDR1 LNHDA, CDR2 SQIVND (reference sequence). This CDR3 is built from 18 residues. The trim removed 6 bases at V and 4 bases at J, leaving 14 bases unmatched. Written as DNA, the CDR3 is TGTGCCAGTAGGAAAGGAGCGGACAGGGCAGGTTATAATTCACCCCTCCACTTT. This codes for CASRKGADRAGYNSPLHF. Looking up the rest from reference TRBV19 and TRBJ1-6 gives the full variable domain: DGGITQSPKYLFRKEGQNVTLSCEQNLNHDAMYWYRQDPGQGLRLIYYSQIVNDFQKGDIAEGYSVSREKKESFPLTVTSAQKNPTAFYLCASRKGADRAGYNSPLHFGNGTRLTVT.

The chain has TRBV4-3 and TRBJ2-7; TRBD2 agrees at 11 bases. The junction had 11 bases not matched to a gene; V was cut back by 6 bases and J by 4 bases. Germline CDR1 reads LGHNA; CDR2 reads YSLEER. The CDR3 consists of 16 residues. The CDR3 nucleotides read TGCGCCAGCAGATGGGAGCTAGCGGGAGGAGTGTACGAGCAGTACTTC. Residues: CASRWELAGGVYEQYF.

This clone has only a few counts. The chain employs TRBV6-6 and TRBJ1-4; D is perhaps TRBD1 (6 bases). V lost 8 bases to trimming and J lost 12 bases, with 16 bases between them. The germline V gene encodes CDR1 MNHNY and CDR2 SVGAGI (reference sequence). CDR3 length: 12 residues. Here the CDR3 reads CASAQGHDQLFF. CDR3 DNA sequence: TGTGCCAGCGCCCAGGGGCACGACCAACTGTTTTTT.

The chain has TRBV4-1 and TRBJ2-3, with D possibly matching TRBD2 (6 bases). The CDR3 totals 18 residues. The V gene's germline CDR1 is MGHRA and CDR2 YSYEKL. V was clipped by 0 bases and J by 2 bases, with 18 bases between them. The CDR3 DNA reads as TGCGCCAGCAGCCAAGACGGGCTAGCGTTAAAATTCACAGATACGCAGTATTTT. Its protein is CASSQDGLALKFTDTQYF.